These 9 T cell receptor beta chains originate from one sample sequenced in a study of T cell responses to AZD1222 COVID-19 vaccine. TCRdb's table, derived via immunoSEQ multiplex PCR, lists solely in-frame clones and lacks some. The sample carries about 140,000 clones, around 93% recorded once. The sequenced sample was peripheral blood, obtained 28 days after the second AZD1222 dose. These receptors all stem from an adult who received the AZD1222 COVID-19 vaccine.

The chain links TRBV14 to TRBJ1-1; D is ambiguous. Germline-derived CDR1 and CDR2 are SGHDN and FVKESK. Trimming left V 0 bases short and J 7 bases short, with 6 bases between. The CDR3 extends over 12 amino acids. CDR3 sequence (DNA): TGTGCCAGCAGCCAAGATGGCGTTGAAGCTTTCTTT. It is translated as CASSQDGVEAFF.

This chain connects TRBV28 to TRBJ1-1; a possible D gene is TRBD1 (6 bases). Trimming shortened V by 5 bases and J by 6 bases, and 16 bases separated the two germline ends. CDR3 size: 14 residues. Germline V lookup: CDR1 MDHEN, CDR2 SYDVKM. The CDR3 loop reads CASSLIQGRAEAFF. In DNA form, the CDR3 reads TGTGCCAGCAGTCTCATACAGGGTCGCGCTGAAGCTTTCTTT.

The gene calls are TRBV6-2 or TRBV6-3 and TRBJ1-5; TRBD1 matches 7 bases. The V gene's germline CDR1 is MNHEY and CDR2 SVGEGT. V was pared by 6 bases and J by 4 bases, with 6 bases of the junction left unmatched. The CDR3 covers 14 residues. The CDR3 coding sequence is TGTGCCAGCAGCCTCGGGACAGAAAATCAGCCCCAGCATTTT. As protein: CASSLGTENQPQHF.

This clone is a singleton in its sample. The chain is built from TRBV7-8 and TRBJ2-7; D unclear. The V end lost 5 bases, the J end lost 4 bases, and 15 bases lay between the germline ends. Germline CDR1 reads SGHVS; CDR2 reads FQNEAQ. This CDR3 spans 14 amino acids. For the CDR3, the DNA is TGTGCCAGCAGCCTAAGGGTCGCTGGGTACGAGCAGTACTTC. Translating it yields CASSLRVAGYEQYF.

This chain joins TRBV28 and TRBJ2-4, with no clear D. Germline V lookup: CDR1 MDHEN, CDR2 SYDVKM. V was cut by 5 bases and J by 0 bases, with 14 bases left in between. This CDR3 is built from 16 residues. The CDR3 region has the DNA TGTGCCAGCAGTACGGACGGTGGCGGAGCCAAAAACATTCAGTACTTC. Its protein product is CASSTDGGGAKNIQYF.

This chain connects TRBV5-1 to TRBJ2-2; tentatively, D is TRBD2 (6 bases). CDR1 is SGHRS, CDR2 YFSETQ, per germline. This CDR3 contains 16 residues. V gave up 0 bases and J gave up 3 bases, with 12 bases separating them. The DNA of the CDR3 is TGCGCCAGCAGCTTGGCGCCGGGAGTTTACACCGGGGAGCTGTTTTTT. Amino acid sequence: CASSLAPGVYTGELFF.

This clone was counted a single time. V and J are TRBV6-2 or TRBV6-3 and TRBJ2-2, with 13 bases fitting TRBD2. The CDR3 runs to 17 residues. J was trimmed by 4 bases and V by 5 bases; bases with no gene match: 7. Germline values: CDR1 MNHEY, CDR2 SVGEGT. CDR3 residues: CASSHRGLAGFTGELFF. The CDR3 bases are TGTGCCAGCAGTCACCGGGGACTAGCGGGGTTCACCGGGGAGCTGTTTTTT.

The chain links TRBV5-1 to TRBJ1-6, with a weak D call TRBD1 (5 bases). CDR3 length equals 17 residues. Germline V gene lookup returns CDR1 SGHRS and CDR2 YFSETQ. The V end lost 4 bases, the J end lost 2 bases, and 16 bases lay between the germline ends. CDR3 sequence reads: CASSPGPLTAYNSPLHF. The CDR3 region has the DNA TGCGCCAGCAGCCCGGGACCTCTGACGGCCTATAATTCACCCCTCCACTTT.

The chain recombines TRBV3-1 (or the pseudogene TRBV3-2) with TRBJ1-4; 10 nucleotides line up with TRBD1. V dropped 5 bases and J dropped 7; count of bases not matched to a gene: 7. CDR1 and CDR2 (germline): LGHDT, YNNKEL (reference sequence). CDR3 length: 15 amino acids. The DNA of the CDR3 is TGTGCCAGCAGCTTAACCGGGACAGGGGTTGAAAAACTGTTTTTT. Its protein product is CASSLTGTGVEKLFF.